The 21 T cell receptor beta chains below were found in one sample sequenced in a study of T cells after yellow fever vaccination. TCRdb analysed the 5' RACE reads with MiXCR anew, one entry per CDR3 protein. The sample comprises about 630,000 distinct CDR3 sequences, 9% to 15% of which are singletons, and 15% rests with the top ten. Sequencing used PBMCs, obtained on the day of the yellow fever booster vaccination. The receptors shown here come from a man aged 30 to 39 who received the YFV17D yellow fever vaccine.

V is TRBV6-5 and J is TRBJ2-1; D gene uncertain. This CDR3 has 13 amino acids. V lost 4 bases to trimming and J lost 5 bases, with 9 bases between them. CDR1 and CDR2 (germline): MNHEY, SVGAGI. CDR3 bases: TGTGCCAGCAGTTCTGACGGAAACAATGAGCAGTTCTTC. Encoded protein: CASSSDGNNEQFF.

The rearrangement joins TRBV7-2 to TRBJ1-6; D is unclear. The CDR3 is 14 residues long. Looked up from germline, CDR1 is SGHTA and CDR2 is FQGNSA. Between the trimmed V and J ends, which lost 6 bases and 9 bases, there was a span of 15 bases. Here the CDR3 DNA reads TGTGCCAGCAGTTTTAGCCGTATTGGTTCACCCCTCCACTTT. It codes for CASSFSRIGSPLHF.

The chain recombines TRBV7-3 with TRBJ2-2, with 10 bases that match TRBD1. With V trimmed by 5 bases and J by 6 bases, 12 bases remained unmatched. Germline CDR1 reads SGHTA; CDR2 reads FQGTGA. The CDR3 runs to 17 residues. The CDR3 loop reads CASSAIRRDRGAGELFF. In DNA, the CDR3 is TGTGCCAGCAGCGCTATACGCCGGGACAGGGGCGCCGGGGAGCTGTTTTTT.

This chain uses TRBV20-1 with TRBJ2-7; 9 nucleotides agree with TRBD2. V dropped 5 bases and J dropped 3; count of bases not matched to a gene: 5. Germline values: CDR1 DFQATT, CDR2 SNEGSKA (reference sequence). CDR3 length: 13 amino acids. CDR3 nucleotide sequence: TGCAGTGCTTGGTCTAGCGGGATCTACGAGCAGTACTTC. Translated: CSAWSSGIYEQYF.

The CDR3 spells CASSIGPSSYNEQFF. The CDR3 DNA follows: TGTGCCAGCAGTATCGGACCAAGCTCCTACAATGAGCAGTTCTTC. This chain uses TRBV28 with TRBJ2-1; D is unresolved. The germline gives CDR1 MDHEN, CDR2 SYDVKM. The CDR3 is 15 amino acids. Trimming took off 5 bases at V and 0 bases at J, with 11 bases between the two ends.

The genes are TRBV10-3 and TRBJ1-5; D unclear. Trimming removed 4 bases from V and 0 bases from J, with 7 bases in between. The germline CDR1 and CDR2 sequences are ENHRY and SYGVKD. The CDR3 has 14 residues. This chain's CDR3 is CAISAVNSNQPQHF. The CDR3 region has the DNA TGTGCCATCAGTGCAGTCAATAGCAATCAGCCCCAGCATTTT.

This clonotype has a handful of counts. The genes are TRBV28 and TRBJ2-7; possibly TRBD1 or TRBD2 for D (5 bases each). Trimming took 3 bases from V and 3 from J, leaving 12 bases between them. The CDR3 consists of 14 residues. Germline V CDR1 and CDR2: MDHEN, SYDVKM. The CDR3 DNA reads TGTGCCAGCAGTTTGAGGGACGGATTCTACGAGCAGTACTTC. Translating it yields CASSLRDGFYEQYF.

This clonotype was recorded at least ten times. The chain carries TRBV2 and TRBJ2-4, with D perhaps being TRBD1 or TRBD2 (6 bases each). Trimming took 9 bases from V and 0 from J, leaving 18 bases between them. Germline CDR1 is SNHLY and CDR2 is FYNNEI. This CDR3 comprises 16 residues. The CDR3 reads CASRGQPNVAKNIQYF. The CDR3 coding sequence is TGTGCCAGTCGGGGGCAACCGAACGTAGCCAAAAACATTCAGTACTTC.

This clonotype was observed a few times. The chain has TRBV27 and TRBJ2-7, with TRBD2 matching over 11 bases. This CDR3 is built from 13 residues. Trimming at V came to 6 bases and at J to 3 bases, leaving 1 base not matched to a gene. CDR1 and CDR2 from the germline V gene are MNHEY and SMNVEV (reference sequence). CDR3: CASRLAGVYEQYF. For the CDR3, the DNA is TGTGCCAGCAGACTAGCGGGAGTCTACGAGCAGTACTTC.

This clonotype was found many times. The rearrangement joins TRBV29-1 to TRBJ2-7; maybe TRBD2 (6 bases). V was pared by 8 bases and J by 7 bases, with 18 bases between. The CDR3 contains 12 residues. Germline lookup yields CDR1 SQVTM and CDR2 ANQGSEA. The chain's CDR3 is CSFRGTPGEQYF. For the CDR3, the DNA is TGCAGCTTTCGCGGGACTCCGGGGGAGCAGTACTTC.

This clonotype was observed many times. This sequence joins TRBV11-1 and TRBJ2-1; 10 nucleotides agree with TRBD2. V lost 1 base, J lost 1 base, and 10 bases stayed unmatched. Germline V gene sequence: CDR1 SGHAT, CDR2 FQDESV (reference sequence). This CDR3 is built from 19 residues. CDR3 sequence: CASSLVVALAGASYNEQFF. CDR3 DNA sequence: TGTGCCAGCAGCTTAGTTGTTGCTCTAGCGGGAGCTTCCTACAATGAGCAGTTCTTC.

In its sample, this clonotype was seen a few times. V is TRBV29-1 and J is TRBJ2-6; perhaps TRBD2 as D (6 bases). There are 15 residues in the CDR3. Trimming took off 4 bases at V and 0 bases at J, with 10 bases between the two ends. Germline V gene data show CDR1 as SQVTM and CDR2 as ANQGSEA. The CDR3 reads CSVVAGPSGANVLTF. The CDR3 nucleotides read TGCAGCGTTGTGGCGGGACCCTCTGGGGCCAACGTCCTGACTTTC.

This clonotype was seen ten or more times. The chain is built from TRBV7-2 and TRBJ2-7; D is undetermined. Trimming shortened V by 0 bases and J by 2 bases, and 17 bases separated the two germline ends. The CDR3 is 17 residues long. The germline V gene has CDR1 SGHTA and CDR2 FQGNSA. For the CDR3, the DNA is TGTGCCAGCAGCTTAGCGGCCCGTGAGTGGAGCCCCTACGAGCAGTACTTC. It is translated as CASSLAAREWSPYEQYF.

There are a few counts of this clonotype. The chain employs TRBV29-1 and TRBJ2-3; D remains ambiguous. This CDR3 contains 10 residues. CDR1 SQVTM and CDR2 ANQGSEA come from the germline V gene. V was pared by 5 bases and J by 4 bases, with 4 bases between. For the CDR3, the DNA is TGCAGCGTTCGTGCAGATACGCAGTATTTT. This codes for CSVRADTQYF.

The chain's CDR3 is CSAPRPSSSYNEQFF. The CDR3 coding sequence is TGCAGTGCGCCACGACCGTCCAGCTCCTACAATGAGCAGTTCTTC. V usage is TRBV20-1 and J usage is TRBJ2-1; D gene unclear. Germline V CDR1 and CDR2: DFQATT, SNEGSKA (reference sequence). Trimming took off 6 bases at V and 0 bases at J, with 15 bases between the two ends. The CDR3 sequence is 15 residues long.

The J gene is TRBJ2-2, the V gene TRBV6-4; unclear D gene. Germline V gene sequence: CDR1 MRHNA, CDR2 SNTAGT. The V end lost 5 bases, the J end lost 0 bases, and 7 bases lay between the germline ends. This CDR3 comprises 14 residues. CDR3 in DNA: TGTGCCAGCAGTTCGGACGCGAACACCGGGGAGCTGTTTTTT. Residues: CASSSDANTGELFF.

This clonotype was counted many times. V usage is TRBV5-1 and J usage is TRBJ2-1; D may be TRBD2 (6 bases). Germline V lookup: CDR1 SGHRS, CDR2 YFSETQ. The CDR3 contains 15 residues. Trimming stripped 4 bases from V and 5 bases from J, with 16 bases between. CDR3 region: CASSLGLSRDNEQFF. The DNA for the CDR3 is TGCGCCAGCAGCCTGGGACTGTCTAGGGACAATGAGCAGTTCTTC. The full variable domain, in which reference TRBV5-1 and TRBJ2-1 provide the parts outside the CDR3, is KAGVTQTPRYLIKTRGQQVTLSCSPISGHRSVSWYQQTPGQGLQFLFEYFSETQRNKGNFPGRFSGRQFSNSRSEMNVSTLELGDSALYLCASSLGLSRDNEQFFGPGTRLTVL.

In its sample, this clonotype was seen a few times. V gene TRBV4-3 combines with J gene TRBJ2-7; TRBD1 matches at 7 bases. Germline V lookup: CDR1 LGHNA, CDR2 YSLEER. Trimming cost V 5 bases and J 12 bases; bases outside gene matches: 16. The CDR3 has 14 amino acids. This chain's CDR3 is CASSSSSFSQGVYF. DNA for the CDR3: TGCGCCAGCAGCTCCTCCTCTTTCAGCCAGGGGGTGTACTTC.

The chain employs TRBV7-2 and TRBJ1-6; 9 nucleotides match TRBD1. The CDR3 covers 16 residues. V lost 5 bases and J lost 9; bases outside the gene matches: 11. CDR1 and CDR2 (germline): SGHTA, FQGNSA. In DNA form, the CDR3 reads TGTGCCAGCAGCCCAAATCTACAGGGGGCAGGTTCACCCCTCCACTTT. It specifies CASSPNLQGAGSPLHF.

This clonotype came up a few times. Here the CDR3 DNA reads TGTGCCAGCAGCTGGGATACTAGCACAGATACGCAGTATTTT. Translating gives CASSWDTSTDTQYF. V is TRBV7-9 and J is TRBJ2-3; no reliable D call. The V end was cut by 4 bases, the J end by 0 bases, with 8 bases between. Germline values: CDR1 SEHNR, CDR2 FQNEAQ (reference sequence). CDR3 length: 14 amino acids.

V usage is TRBV18 and J usage is TRBJ1-1, with D hard to call. The germline V gene has CDR1 KGHSH and CDR2 LQKENI. This CDR3 is 18 amino acids long. V was shortened by 1 base and J by 0 bases, with 18 bases between the two germline ends. As DNA, the CDR3 is TGTGCCAGCTCACCACTGGCCAGCCGGGGAGGAATGAACACTGAAGCTTTCTTT. Translation: CASSPLASRGGMNTEAFF.